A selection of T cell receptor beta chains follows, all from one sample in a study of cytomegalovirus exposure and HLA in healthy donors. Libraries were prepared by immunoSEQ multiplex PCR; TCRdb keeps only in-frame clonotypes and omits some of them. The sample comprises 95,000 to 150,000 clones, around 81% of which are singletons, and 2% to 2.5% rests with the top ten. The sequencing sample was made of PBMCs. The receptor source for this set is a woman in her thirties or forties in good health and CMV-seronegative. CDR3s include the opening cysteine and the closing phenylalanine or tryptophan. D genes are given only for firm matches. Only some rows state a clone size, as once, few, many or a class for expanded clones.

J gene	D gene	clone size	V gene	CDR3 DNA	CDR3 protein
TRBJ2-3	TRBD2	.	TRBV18	TGTGCCAGCTCCCTCCGGGAGGGTACGCAGTATTTT	CASSLREGTQYF
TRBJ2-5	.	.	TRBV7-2	TGTGCCAGCAGCGAGGGACTTTCGATGGCCCAGTACTTC	CASSEGLSMAQYF
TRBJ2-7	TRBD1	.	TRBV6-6	TGTGCCAGCAGTTACATGGCAGGGGGTGCCCCCGAGCAGTACTTC	CASSYMAGGAPEQYF
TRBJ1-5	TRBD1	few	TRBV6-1	TGTGCCAGCAGTCGACAGGGGAGGGATCAGCCCCAGCATTTT	CASSRQGRDQPQHF
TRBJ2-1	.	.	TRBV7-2	TGTGCCAGCAGCTCATGGGCGAGTGGCAATGAGCAGTTCTTC	CASSSWASGNEQFF
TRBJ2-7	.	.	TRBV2	TGTGCCAGCAGGGCGACAGGCGCCTCCTACGAGCAGTACTTC	CASRATGASYEQYF
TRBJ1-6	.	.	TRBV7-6	TGTGCCAGCAGCCCGGACAGCCTCATAAGATCACCCCTCCACTTT	CASSPDSLIRSPLHF
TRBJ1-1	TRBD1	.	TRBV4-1	TGCGCCAGCAGCCCCGGGACAGGGCTTAGGGGCACTGAAGCTTTCTTT	CASSPGTGLRGTEAFF
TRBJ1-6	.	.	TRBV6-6	TGTGCCAGCAGTAGTGGTCCAGGGAGGGATTCACCCCTCCACTTT	CASSSGPGRDSPLHF
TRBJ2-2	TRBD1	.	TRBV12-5	TGTGCTAGTCGGGACAGGGATGTGGGCGGGGAGCTGTTTTTT	CASRDRDVGGELFF
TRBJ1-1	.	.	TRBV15	TGTGCCACCAGCAGGGGGGGGTGGGGGAACACTGAAGCTTTCTTT	CATSRGGWGNTEAFF
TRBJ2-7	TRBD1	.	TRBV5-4	TGTGCCAGCAGCTCGGGACAGCGGTACGAGCAGTACTTC	CASSSGQRYEQYF
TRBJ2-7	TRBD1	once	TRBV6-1	TGTGCCAGCAGTGCCCGCCCTAGAACAGGGGCCAACTACGAGCAGTACTTC	CASSARPRTGANYEQYF
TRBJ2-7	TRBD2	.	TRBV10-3	TGTGCCATCAGTGGGTCGCTAGCGGGTCTCGAGCAGTACTTC	CAISGSLAGLEQYF
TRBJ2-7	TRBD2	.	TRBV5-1	TGCGCCAGCGGTGGACTAGCGGGAGTCCCCTCCTACGAGCAGTACTTC	CASGGLAGVPSYEQYF
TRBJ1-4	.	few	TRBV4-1	TGCGCCAGCAGCCAATACAAGACCAACCAGGGTTGGGATGAAAAACTGTTTTTT	CASSQYKTNQGWDEKLFF
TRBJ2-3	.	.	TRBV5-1	TGCGCCAGCAGCTTGCCGGACAACACAGATACGCAGTATTTT	CASSLPDNTDTQYF
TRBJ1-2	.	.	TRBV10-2	TGCGCCAGCAGTGAGGCTGCGGCCATAGGCTACACCTTC	CASSEAAAIGYTF
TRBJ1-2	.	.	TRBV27	TGTGCCAGCAGACTCTCGGCTGGGGGCGCTTATGGCTACACCTTC	CASRLSAGGAYGYTF
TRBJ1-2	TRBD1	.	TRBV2	TGTGCCAGCAGTGAATTCCGGGCAGGGGGCAGCTATGGCTACACCTTC	CASSEFRAGGSYGYTF
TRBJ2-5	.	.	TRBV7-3	TGTGCCAGCAGCTTAAGAGGTGGCGTGGTTAAAGAGACCCAGTACTTC	CASSLRGGVVKETQYF
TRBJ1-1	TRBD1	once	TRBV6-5	TGTGCCAGCAGTCTTGCCGGGACAGGGGGGGGTGAAGCTTTCTTT	CASSLAGTGGGEAFF
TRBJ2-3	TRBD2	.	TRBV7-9	TGTGCCAGCAGCTATTTCCTAGCGGGAGGGCCGGGAACAGATACGCAGTATTTT	CASSYFLAGGPGTDTQYF
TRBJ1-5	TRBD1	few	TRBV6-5	TGTGCCAGCAGTTTCGGGACAGGAGCCAATCAGCCCCAGCATTTT	CASSFGTGANQPQHF
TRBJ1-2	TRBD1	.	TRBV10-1	TGCGCCAGCAGAAAGAGGGGGCCAATTTATCATGGCTACACCTTC	CASRKRGPIYHGYTF
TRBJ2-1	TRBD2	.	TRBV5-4	TGTGCCAGCAGCCAGGCGAGAGCGGGAAATAATGAGCAGTTCTTC	CASSQARAGNNEQFF
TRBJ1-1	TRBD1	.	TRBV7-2	TGTGCCAGCAGTACCAGGGGGCCCCCTCGCACTGAAGCTTTCTTT	CASSTRGPPRTEAFF
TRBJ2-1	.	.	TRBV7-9	TGTGCCAGCAGCTTAGGTTCGCTAGCAACTAATGAGCAGTTCTTC	CASSLGSLATNEQFF
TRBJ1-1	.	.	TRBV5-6	TGTGCCAGCAGCCCGACCAACGAAGGGCGGGGAAGTGGGCCTGAAGCTTTCTTT	CASSPTNEGRGSGPEAFF
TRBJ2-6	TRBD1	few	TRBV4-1	TGCGCCAGCAGCCAGGAAGGACAGGGGGCCTCTGGGGCCAACGTCCTGACTTTC	CASSQEGQGASGANVLTF
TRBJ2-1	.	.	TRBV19	TGTGCCAGTAGTATAGATAACAGTGCACACTACAATGAGCAGTTCTTC	CASSIDNSAHYNEQFF
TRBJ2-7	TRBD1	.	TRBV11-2	TGTGCCAGCCATTTACAGGGGGGAACCTACGAGCAGTACTTC	CASHLQGGTYEQYF
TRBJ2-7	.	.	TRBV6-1	TGTGCCAGCCAAGTGGACAGCCCTCCCTACGAGCAGTACTTC	CASQVDSPPYEQYF
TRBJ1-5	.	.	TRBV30	TGTGCCTCCTCTCCGACAGGTGGCAATCAGCCCCAGCATTTT	CASSPTGGNQPQHF
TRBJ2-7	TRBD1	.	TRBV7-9	TGTGCCAGCAGCGGGGACAGGAGCTCCTACGAGCAGTACTTC	CASSGDRSSYEQYF
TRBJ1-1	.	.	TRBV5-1	TGCGCCAGCAGCGACACAGGAGAAGCTTTCTTT	CASSDTGEAFF
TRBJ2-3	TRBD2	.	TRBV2	TGTGCCAGCAGTGAGACTAGCGGGAGGACTAGCACAGATACGCAGTATTTT	CASSETSGRTSTDTQYF
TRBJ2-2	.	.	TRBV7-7	TGTGCCAGCAGCCCGGGACAGAACACCGGGGAGCTGTTTTTT	CASSPGQNTGELFF
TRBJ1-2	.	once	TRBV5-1	TGCGCCAGCAGTCAACGACCGGGGTTGGATTCTGGCTACACCTTC	CASSQRPGLDSGYTF
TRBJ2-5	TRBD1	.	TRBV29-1	TGCAGCGTTGAAGAAGCGACAGGGGCACAAGAGACCCAGTACTTC	CSVEEATGAQETQYF
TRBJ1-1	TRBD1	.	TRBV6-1	TGTGCCAGCCGGGACAGGACCAACACTGAAGCTTTCTTT	CASRDRTNTEAFF
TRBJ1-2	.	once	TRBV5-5	TGTGCCAGCAGCCCAACCGGAGATAACTATGGCTACACCTTC	CASSPTGDNYGYTF
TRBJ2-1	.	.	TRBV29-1	TGCAGCGCCGCAGTAGCCGGCAGTTGGAGCAATGAGCAGTTCTTC	CSAAVAGSWSNEQFF
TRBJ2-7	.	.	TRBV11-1	TGTGCCAGCAGCTTACAGGACTCCTACGAGCAGTACTTC	CASSLQDSYEQYF
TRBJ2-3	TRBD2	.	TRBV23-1	TGCGCCAGCAGTCAACGCCCACAAGGTAGCGGGGGTGTCACAGATACGCAGTATTTT	CASSQRPQGSGGVTDTQYF
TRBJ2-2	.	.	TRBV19	TGTGCCAGTATGGAGGAAGCGGAGAGTTCTACCGGGGAGCTGTTTTTT	CASMEEAESSTGELFF
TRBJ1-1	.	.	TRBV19	TGTGCCAGTAGTATGCAGGGGCAGGGGGAAGCTTTCTTT	CASSMQGQGEAFF
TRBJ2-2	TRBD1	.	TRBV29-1	TGCAGCGTTGCCCGACAGGGGGCGAACACCGGGGAGCTGTTTTTT	CSVARQGANTGELFF
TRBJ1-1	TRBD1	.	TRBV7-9	TGTGCCAGCAGCCCGGGGACAGGGCGCGCTGAAGCTTTCTTT	CASSPGTGRAEAFF
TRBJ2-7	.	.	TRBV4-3	TGCGCCAGCAGCCTCACCGATAGCGTCTCCTACGAGCAGTACTTT	CASSLTDSVSYEQYF
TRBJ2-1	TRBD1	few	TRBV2	TGTGCCAGTATGACAGGGTTCCACAATGAGCAGTTCTTC	CASMTGFHNEQFF
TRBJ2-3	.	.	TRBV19	TGTGCCAGTAGTAAGGGACAAGAACCAGATACGCAGTATTTT	CASSKGQEPDTQYF
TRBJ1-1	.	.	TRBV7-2	TGTGCCAGCAGCTTGGAGAGGATGAACACTGAAGCTTTCTTT	CASSLERMNTEAFF